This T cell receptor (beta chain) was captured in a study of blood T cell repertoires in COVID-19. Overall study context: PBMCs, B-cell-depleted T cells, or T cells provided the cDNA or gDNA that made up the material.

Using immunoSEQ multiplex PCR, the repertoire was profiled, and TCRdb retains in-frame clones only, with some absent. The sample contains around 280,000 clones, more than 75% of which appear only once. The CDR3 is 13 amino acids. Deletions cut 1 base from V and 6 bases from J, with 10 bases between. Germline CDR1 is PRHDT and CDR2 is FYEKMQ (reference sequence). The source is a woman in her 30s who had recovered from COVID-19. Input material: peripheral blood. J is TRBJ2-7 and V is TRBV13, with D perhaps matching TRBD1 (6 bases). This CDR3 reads CASSLVGRGEQYF. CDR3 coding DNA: TGTGCCAGCAGCTTAGTAGGCAGGGGCGAGCAGTACTTC.